The clone carrying this TCR beta chain was seen once. The data belong to a study of T cell changes during pregnancy in multiple sclerosis. Assay used: immunoSEQ multiplex PCR; TCRdb lists only in-frame clones, some missing. The table includes 15,000 to 20,000 clones, 88% detected once. The specimen comprised CD8+ T cells from peripheral blood mononuclear cells, sampled after pregnancy. This TCR was recovered from a female donor in good health, enrolled as a control in a pregnancy study.

CDR3 protein: CSFVRLDRQETQYF. Here the CDR3 DNA reads TGCAGCTTCGTTAGGTTGGACAGACAAGAGACCCAGTACTTC. This chain links TRBV29-1 with TRBJ2-5, with TRBD1 as a possible D gene (6 bases). In germline, CDR1 is SQVTM, CDR2 ANQGSEA. The CDR3 sequence is 14 residues long. Trimming shortened V by 8 bases and J by 2 bases, and 18 bases separated the two germline ends.